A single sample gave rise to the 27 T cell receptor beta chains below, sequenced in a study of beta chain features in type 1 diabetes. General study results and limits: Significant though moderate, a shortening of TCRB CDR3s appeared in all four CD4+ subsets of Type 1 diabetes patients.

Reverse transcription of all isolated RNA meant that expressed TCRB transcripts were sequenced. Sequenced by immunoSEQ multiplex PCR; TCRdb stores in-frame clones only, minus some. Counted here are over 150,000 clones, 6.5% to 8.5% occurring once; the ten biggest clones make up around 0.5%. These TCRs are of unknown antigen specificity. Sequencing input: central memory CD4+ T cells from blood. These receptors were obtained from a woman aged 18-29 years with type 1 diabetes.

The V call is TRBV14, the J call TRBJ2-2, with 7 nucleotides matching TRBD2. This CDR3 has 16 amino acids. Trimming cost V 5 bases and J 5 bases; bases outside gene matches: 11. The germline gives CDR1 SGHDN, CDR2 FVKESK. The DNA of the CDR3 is TGTGCCAGCAGCAGACCCCATGCGGGAGTGACCGGGGAGCTGTTTTTT. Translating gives CASSRPHAGVTGELFF. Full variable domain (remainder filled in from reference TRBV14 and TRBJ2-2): EAGVTQFPSHSVIEKGQTVTLRCDPISGHDNLYWYRRVMGKEIKFLLHFVKESKQDESGMPNNRFLAERTGGTYSTLKVQPAELEDSGVYFCASSRPHAGVTGELFFGEGSRLTVL.

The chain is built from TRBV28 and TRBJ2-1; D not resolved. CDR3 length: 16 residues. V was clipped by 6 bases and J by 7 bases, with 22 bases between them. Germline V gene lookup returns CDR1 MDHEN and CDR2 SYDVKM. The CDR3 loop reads CASSSPGSPTLNEQFF. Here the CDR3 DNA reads TGTGCCAGCAGCTCCCCTGGCAGTCCGACATTGAATGAGCAGTTCTTC.

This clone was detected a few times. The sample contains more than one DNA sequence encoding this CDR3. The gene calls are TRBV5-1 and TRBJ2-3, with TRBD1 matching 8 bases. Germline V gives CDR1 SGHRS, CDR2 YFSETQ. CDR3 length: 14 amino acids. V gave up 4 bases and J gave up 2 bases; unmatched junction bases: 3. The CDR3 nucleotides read TGCGCCAGCAGCCCGGACAGGGCCACAGATACGCAGTATTTT. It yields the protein CASSPDRATDTQYF. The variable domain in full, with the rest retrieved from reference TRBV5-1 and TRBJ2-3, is KAGVTQTPRYLIKTRGQQVTLSCSPISGHRSVSWYQQTPGQGLQFLFEYFSETQRNKGNFPGRFSGRQFSNSRSEMNVSTLELGDSALYLCASSPDRATDTQYFGPGTRLTVL.

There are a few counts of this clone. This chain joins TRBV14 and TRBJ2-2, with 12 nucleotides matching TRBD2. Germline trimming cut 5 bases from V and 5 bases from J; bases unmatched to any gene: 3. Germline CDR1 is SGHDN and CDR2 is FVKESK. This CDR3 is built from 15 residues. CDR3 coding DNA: TGTGCCAGCAGCAGACTAGCGGGAGTTACCGGGGAGCTGTTTTTT. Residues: CASSRLAGVTGELFF. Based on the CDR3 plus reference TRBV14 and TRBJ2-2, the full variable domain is EAGVTQFPSHSVIEKGQTVTLRCDPISGHDNLYWYRRVMGKEIKFLLHFVKESKQDESGMPNNRFLAERTGGTYSTLKVQPAELEDSGVYFCASSRLAGVTGELFFGEGSRLTVL.

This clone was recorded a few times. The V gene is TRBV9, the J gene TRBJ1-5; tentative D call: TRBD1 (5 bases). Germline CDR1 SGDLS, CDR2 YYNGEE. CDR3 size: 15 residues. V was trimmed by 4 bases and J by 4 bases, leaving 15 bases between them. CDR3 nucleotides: TGTGCCAGCAGCCTCCGGGACGGGGGGAATCAGCCCCAGCATTTT. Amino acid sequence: CASSLRDGGNQPQHF.

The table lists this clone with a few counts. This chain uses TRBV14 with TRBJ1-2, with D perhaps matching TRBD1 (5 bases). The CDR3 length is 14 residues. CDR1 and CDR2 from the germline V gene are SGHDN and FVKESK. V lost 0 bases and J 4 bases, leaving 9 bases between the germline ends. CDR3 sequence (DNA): TGTGCCAGCAGCCAAGATCACAGGCGCTATGGCTACACCTTC. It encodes CASSQDHRRYGYTF.

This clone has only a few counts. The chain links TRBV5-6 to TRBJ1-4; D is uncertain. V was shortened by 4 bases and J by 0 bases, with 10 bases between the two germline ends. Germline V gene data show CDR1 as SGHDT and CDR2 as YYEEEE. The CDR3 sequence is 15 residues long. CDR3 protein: CASSPTGSTNEKLFF. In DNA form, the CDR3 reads TGTGCCAGCAGCCCGACGGGGTCAACTAATGAAAAACTGTTTTTT.

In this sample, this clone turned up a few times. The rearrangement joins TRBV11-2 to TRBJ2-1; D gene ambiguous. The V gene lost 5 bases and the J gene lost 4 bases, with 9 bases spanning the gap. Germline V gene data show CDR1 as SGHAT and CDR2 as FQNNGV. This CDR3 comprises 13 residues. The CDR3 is CASSGGRYNEQFF. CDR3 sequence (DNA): TGTGCCAGCAGCGGCGGAAGGTACAATGAGCAGTTCTTC.

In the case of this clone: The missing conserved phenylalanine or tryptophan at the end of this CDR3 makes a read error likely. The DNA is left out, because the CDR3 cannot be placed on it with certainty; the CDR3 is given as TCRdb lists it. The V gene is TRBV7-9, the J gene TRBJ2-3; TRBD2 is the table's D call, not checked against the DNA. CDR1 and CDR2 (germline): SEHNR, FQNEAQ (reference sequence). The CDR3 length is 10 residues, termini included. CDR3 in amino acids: CASSQSGAPV.

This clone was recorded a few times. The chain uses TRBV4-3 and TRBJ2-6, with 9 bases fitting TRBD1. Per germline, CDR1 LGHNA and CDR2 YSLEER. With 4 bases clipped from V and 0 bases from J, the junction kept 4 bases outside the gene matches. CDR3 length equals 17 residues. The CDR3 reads CASSPRDRDSGANVLTF. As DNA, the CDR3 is TGCGCCAGCAGCCCCCGGGACAGGGACTCTGGGGCCAACGTCCTGACTTTC.

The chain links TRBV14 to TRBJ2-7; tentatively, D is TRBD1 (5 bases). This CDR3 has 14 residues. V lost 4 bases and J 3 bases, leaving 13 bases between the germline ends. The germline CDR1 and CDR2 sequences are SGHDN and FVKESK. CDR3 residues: CASSPLDTRYEQYF. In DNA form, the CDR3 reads TGTGCCAGCAGCCCCCTGGACACGCGCTACGAGCAGTACTTC.

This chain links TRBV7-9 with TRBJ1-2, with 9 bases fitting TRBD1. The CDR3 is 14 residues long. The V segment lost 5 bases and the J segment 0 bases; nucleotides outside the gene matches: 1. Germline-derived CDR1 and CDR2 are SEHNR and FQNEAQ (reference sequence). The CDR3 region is CASSRTGANYGYTF. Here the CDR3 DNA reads TGTGCCAGCAGCAGGACAGGGGCTAACTATGGCTACACCTTC.

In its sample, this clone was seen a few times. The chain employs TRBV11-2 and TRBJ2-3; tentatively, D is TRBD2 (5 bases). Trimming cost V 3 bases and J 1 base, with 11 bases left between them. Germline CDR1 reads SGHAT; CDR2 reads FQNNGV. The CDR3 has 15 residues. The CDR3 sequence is CASSLASAGTDTQYF. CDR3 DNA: TGTGCCAGCAGCTTGGCCTCAGCGGGCACAGATACGCAGTATTTT. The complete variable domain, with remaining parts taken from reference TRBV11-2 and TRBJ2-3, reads EAGVAQSPRYKIIEKRQSVAFWCNPISGHATLYWYQQILGQGPKLLIQFQNNGVVDDSQLPKDRFSAERLKGVDSTLKIQPAKLEDSAVYLCASSLASAGTDTQYFGPGTRLTVL.

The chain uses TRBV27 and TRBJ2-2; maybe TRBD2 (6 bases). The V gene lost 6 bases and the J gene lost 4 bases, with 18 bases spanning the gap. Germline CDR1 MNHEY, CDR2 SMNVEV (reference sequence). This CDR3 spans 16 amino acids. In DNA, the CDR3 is TGTGCCAGCAGCCAACTGGGGGGAGTACGCACCGGGGAGCTGTTTTTT. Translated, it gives CASSQLGGVRTGELFF.

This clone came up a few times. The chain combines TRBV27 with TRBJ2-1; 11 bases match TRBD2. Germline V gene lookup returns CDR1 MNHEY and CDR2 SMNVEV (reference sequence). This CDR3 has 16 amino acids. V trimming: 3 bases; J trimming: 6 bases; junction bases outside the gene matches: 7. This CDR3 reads CASSFTGLAVVNEQFF. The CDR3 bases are TGTGCCAGCAGTTTCACGGGACTAGCGGTTGTCAATGAGCAGTTCTTC.

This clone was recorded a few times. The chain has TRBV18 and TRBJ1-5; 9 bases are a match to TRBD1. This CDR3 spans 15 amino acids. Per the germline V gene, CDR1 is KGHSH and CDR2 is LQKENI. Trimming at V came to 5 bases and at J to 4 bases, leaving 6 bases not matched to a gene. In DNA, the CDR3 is TGTGCCAGCTCAGCAACAGGGGGCGCGAATCAGCCCCAGCATTTT. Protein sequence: CASSATGGANQPQHF.

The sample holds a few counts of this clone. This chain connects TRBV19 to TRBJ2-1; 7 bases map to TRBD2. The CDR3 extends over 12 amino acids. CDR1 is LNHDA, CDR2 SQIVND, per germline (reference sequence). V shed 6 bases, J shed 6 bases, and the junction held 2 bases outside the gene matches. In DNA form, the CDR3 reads TGTGCCAGTAGCAGGACTAGCAATGAGCAGTTCTTC. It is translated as CASSRTSNEQFF.

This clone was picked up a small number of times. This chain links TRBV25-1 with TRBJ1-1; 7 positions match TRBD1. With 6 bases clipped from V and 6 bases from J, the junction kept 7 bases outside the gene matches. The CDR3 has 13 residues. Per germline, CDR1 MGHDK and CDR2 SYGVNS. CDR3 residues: CASRISGGSEAFF. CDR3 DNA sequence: TGTGCCAGCAGGATATCAGGGGGGTCTGAAGCTTTCTTT.

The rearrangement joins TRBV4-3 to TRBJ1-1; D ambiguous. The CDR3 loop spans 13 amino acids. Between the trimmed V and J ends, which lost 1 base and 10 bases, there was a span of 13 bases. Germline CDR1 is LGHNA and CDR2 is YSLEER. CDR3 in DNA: TGCGCCAGCAGCCAAGTTCGGGGTATCGGAGCTTTCTTT. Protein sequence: CASSQVRGIGAFF.

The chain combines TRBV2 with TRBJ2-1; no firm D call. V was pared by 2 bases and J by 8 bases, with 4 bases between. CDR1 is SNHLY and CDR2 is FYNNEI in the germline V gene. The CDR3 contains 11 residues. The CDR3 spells CASSERDEQFF. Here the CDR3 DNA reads TGTGCCAGCAGTGAACGAGATGAGCAGTTCTTC.

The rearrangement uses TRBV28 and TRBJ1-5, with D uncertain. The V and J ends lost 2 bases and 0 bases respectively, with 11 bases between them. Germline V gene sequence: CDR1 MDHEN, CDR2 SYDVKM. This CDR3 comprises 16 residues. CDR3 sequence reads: CASSLRSGFSNQPQHF. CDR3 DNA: TGTGCCAGCAGTTTAAGATCGGGTTTTAGCAATCAGCCCCAGCATTTT.

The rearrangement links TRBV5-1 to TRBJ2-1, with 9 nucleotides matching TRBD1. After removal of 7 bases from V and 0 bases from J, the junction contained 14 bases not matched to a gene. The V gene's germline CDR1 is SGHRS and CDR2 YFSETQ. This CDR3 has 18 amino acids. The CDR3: CASHTGTGSLSSYNEQFF. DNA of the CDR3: TGCGCCAGCCATACCGGGACAGGGTCCCTTAGCTCCTACAATGAGCAGTTCTTC.

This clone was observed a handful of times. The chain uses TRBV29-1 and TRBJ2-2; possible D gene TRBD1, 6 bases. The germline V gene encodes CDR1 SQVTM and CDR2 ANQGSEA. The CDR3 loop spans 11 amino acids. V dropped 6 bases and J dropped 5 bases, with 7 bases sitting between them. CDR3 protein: CSVDRTGELFF. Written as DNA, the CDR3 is TGCAGCGTAGACAGGACCGGGGAGCTGTTTTTT.

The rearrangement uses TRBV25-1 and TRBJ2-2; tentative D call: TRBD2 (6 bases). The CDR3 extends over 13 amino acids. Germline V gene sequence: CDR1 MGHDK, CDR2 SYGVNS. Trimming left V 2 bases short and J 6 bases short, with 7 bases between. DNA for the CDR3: TGTGCCAGCAGTGAAGGGGGGTCCGGGGAGCTGTTTTTT. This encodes CASSEGGSGELFF. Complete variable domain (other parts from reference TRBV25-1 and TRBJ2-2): EADIYQTPRYLVIGTGKKITLECSQTMGHDKMYWYQQDPGMELHLIHYSYGVNSTEKGDLSSESTVSRIRTEHFPLTLESARPSHTSQYLCASSEGGSGELFFGEGSRLTVL.

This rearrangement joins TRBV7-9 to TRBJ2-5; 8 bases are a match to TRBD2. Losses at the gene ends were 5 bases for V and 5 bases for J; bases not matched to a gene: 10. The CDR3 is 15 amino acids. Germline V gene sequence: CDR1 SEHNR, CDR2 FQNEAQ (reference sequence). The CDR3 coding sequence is TGTGCCAGCAGCCGCGAAGCGGGAGCGGGGGAGACCCAGTACTTC. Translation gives CASSREAGAGETQYF.

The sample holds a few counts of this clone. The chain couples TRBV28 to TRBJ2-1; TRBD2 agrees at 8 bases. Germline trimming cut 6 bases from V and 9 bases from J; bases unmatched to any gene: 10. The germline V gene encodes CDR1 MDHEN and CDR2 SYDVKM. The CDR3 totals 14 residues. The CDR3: CASRPGGVPGEQFF. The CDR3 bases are TGTGCCAGCAGACCCGGGGGGGTACCTGGTGAGCAGTTCTTC. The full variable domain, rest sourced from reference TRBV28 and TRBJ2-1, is DVKVTQSSRYLVKRTGEKVFLECVQDMDHENMFWYRQDPGLGLRLIYFSYDVKMKEKGDIPEGYSVSREKKERFSLILESASTNQTSMYLCASRPGGVPGEQFFGPGTRLTVL.

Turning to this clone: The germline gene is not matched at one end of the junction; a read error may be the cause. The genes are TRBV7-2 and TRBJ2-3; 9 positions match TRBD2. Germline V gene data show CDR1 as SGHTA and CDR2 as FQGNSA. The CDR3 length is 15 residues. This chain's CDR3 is CASSPGGGGTDTQYF. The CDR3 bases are TGCGCCAGCAGCCCAGGCGGGGGGGGAACAGATACGCAGTATTTT.